Shown below are 13 T cell receptor beta chains from a single sample sequenced in a study of identical twins. A single record per CDR3 protein comes from TCRdb applying MiXCR to the 5' RACE reads. The table shows around 690,000 distinct CDR3 sequences, with 20% to 25% occurring only once. These records were also assigned to another study, of T cells expressing NK-cell markers.

The sample taken for sequencing was PBMCs. The receptors were sampled from a woman between 18 and 29 years old in good health.

The CDR3 sequence is CSASFRSTDTQYF. CDR3 bases: TGCAGTGCTAGCTTTAGGTCCACAGATACGCAGTATTTT. V gene TRBV20-1 combines with J gene TRBJ2-3, with D unclear. CDR1 and CDR2 (germline): DFQATT, SNEGSKA (reference sequence). The CDR3 length is 13 residues. With 3 bases removed from V and 2 bases from J, the gap between germline ends came to 9 bases.

This clonotype has just a few counts. The rearrangement joins TRBV7-2 to TRBJ2-7; D gene uncertain. From germline, CDR1 is SGHTA and CDR2 FQGNSA. The CDR3 runs to 13 residues. Between the trimmed V and J ends, which lost 4 bases and 3 bases, there was a span of 10 bases. CDR3 in amino acids: CASSSSPNYEQYF. The CDR3 nucleotides read TGTGCCAGCAGCTCCAGCCCCAACTACGAGCAGTACTTC.

The DNA for the CDR3 is TGTGCCAGCTCTCCAAGAACAGGGCCATCGAACACCGGGGAGCTGTTTTTT. Translating gives CASSPRTGPSNTGELFF. The V call is TRBV18, the J call TRBJ2-2; D may be TRBD1 (6 bases). V lost 6 bases and J 0 bases, leaving 17 bases between the germline ends. The CDR3 runs to 17 residues. Germline V gene lookup returns CDR1 KGHSH and CDR2 LQKENI. Together with reference TRBV18 and TRBJ2-2, the CDR3 gives the full variable domain: NAGVMQNPRHLVRRRGQEARLRCSPMKGHSHVYWYRQLPEEGLKFMVYLQKENIIDESGMPKERFSAEFPKEGPSILRIQQVVRGDSAAYFCASSPRTGPSNTGELFFGEGSRLTVL.

V usage is TRBV12-3 or TRBV12-4 and J usage is TRBJ1-1; perhaps TRBD1 as D (5 bases). V lost 7 bases, J lost 1 base, and 16 bases lay in between. The CDR3 covers 15 residues. The CDR3 DNA sequence: TGTGCCAGCATCCCGACCGGGGCTAAGAACACTGAAGCTTTCTTT. Translating it yields CASIPTGAKNTEAFF.

V usage is TRBV29-1 and J usage is TRBJ2-1; 9 positions agree with TRBD2. V shed 4 bases and J 9 bases; nucleotides not matched to a gene: 7. Germline V gives CDR1 SQVTM, CDR2 ANQGSEA. This CDR3 spans 13 amino acids. The CDR3, as DNA: TGCAGCGTTGCTCGCGGGGGGGCGGGTGAGCAGTTCTTC. Translating it yields CSVARGGAGEQFF.

This clonotype was picked up a small number of times. The rearrangement joins TRBV29-1 to TRBJ2-3; 10 nucleotides match TRBD2. Germline loops: CDR1 SQVTM, CDR2 ANQGSEA. V dropped 1 base and J dropped 2; count of bases not matched to a gene: 6. The CDR3 is 16 amino acids. DNA for the CDR3: TGCAGCGTTGAAGTAACTAGCGGGACCTCCACAGATACGCAGTATTTT. Residues: CSVEVTSGTSTDTQYF.

The chain links TRBV20-1 to TRBJ2-1, with 12 bases that match TRBD2. CDR3 size: 14 residues. With V trimmed by 0 bases and J by 9 bases, 3 bases remained unmatched. Per germline, CDR1 DFQATT and CDR2 SNEGSKA (reference sequence). CDR3 sequence: CSARDPSGRAEQFF. The CDR3 DNA follows: TGCAGTGCTAGAGATCCTAGCGGGAGGGCTGAGCAGTTCTTC.

This clonotype was detected only a few times. This chain joins TRBV20-1 and TRBJ2-1, with D unresolved. CDR3 length equals 15 residues. From germline, CDR1 is DFQATT and CDR2 SNEGSKA (reference sequence). Trimming cost V 0 bases and J 3 bases, with 12 bases left between them. CDR3: CSARDPSEDYNEQFF. Here the CDR3 DNA reads TGCAGTGCTAGAGATCCGAGTGAAGACTACAATGAGCAGTTCTTC.

This clonotype showed up many times. The V and J genes are TRBV5-1 and TRBJ1-3; 8 bases line up with TRBD1. The CDR3 spans 14 residues. J was trimmed by 3 bases and V by 4 bases; bases with no gene match: 3. CDR1 is SGHRS and CDR2 is YFSETQ in the germline V gene. CDR3 in amino acids: CASSLDRVGNTIYF. CDR3 sequence (DNA): TGCGCCAGCAGCCTGGACAGGGTTGGAAACACCATATATTTT.

This sequence joins TRBV20-1 and TRBJ2-5, with 9 bases aligning to TRBD2. J was trimmed by 1 base and V by 3 bases; bases with no gene match: 6. CDR1 and CDR2 from the germline V gene are DFQATT and SNEGSKA (reference sequence). The CDR3 extends over 15 amino acids. The CDR3 bases are TGCAGTGCTAGGATGGTAGCGGGAGCCCAAGAGACCCAGTACTTC. Translating gives CSARMVAGAQETQYF.

The chain links TRBV30 to TRBJ2-5; 10 bases fit TRBD2. This CDR3 comprises 15 residues. Germline V gene data show CDR1 as GTSNPN and CDR2 as SVGIG (reference sequence). The V segment lost 3 bases and the J segment 5 bases; nucleotides outside the gene matches: 9. CDR3 in amino acids: CAWSPGSSGSETQYF. The CDR3 DNA reads as TGTGCCTGGAGCCCCGGTTCTAGCGGGAGTGAGACCCAGTACTTC. Supplemented by reference TRBV30 and TRBJ2-5, the full variable domain reads SQTIHQWPATLVQPVGSPLSLECTVEGTSNPNLYWYRQAAGRGLQLLFYSVGIGQISSEVPQNLSASRPQDRQFILSSKKLLLSDSGFYLCAWSPGSSGSETQYFGPGTRLLVL.

This clonotype turned up a few times. The V and J genes are TRBV7-2 and TRBJ2-2; perhaps TRBD1 as D (5 bases). The CDR3 runs 17 residues. The V end was cut by 3 bases, the J end by 3 bases, with 17 bases between. The germline V gene encodes CDR1 SGHTA and CDR2 FQGNSA. The CDR3 sequence is CASSFRQTPADTGELFF. The CDR3 DNA sequence: TGTGCCAGCAGCTTCCGACAGACACCCGCGGACACCGGGGAGCTGTTTTTT. Combining the CDR3 with reference TRBV7-2 and TRBJ2-2 gives the whole variable domain GAGVSQSPSNKVTEKGKDVELRCDPISGHTALYWYRQSLGQGLEFLIYFQGNSAPDKSGLPSDRFSAERTGGSVSTLTIQRTQQEDSAVYLCASSFRQTPADTGELFFGEGSRLTVL.

This clonotype was recorded many times. The chain combines TRBV29-1 with TRBJ2-7; 10 bases line up with TRBD1. CDR1 and CDR2 (germline): SQVTM, ANQGSEA. The ends lost 8 bases at V and 0 bases at J; junction bases unmatched: 10. This CDR3 is 15 amino acids long. The CDR3 sequence: CSTRRDRGTSYEQYF. CDR3 DNA sequence: TGCAGCACCCGCCGGGACAGGGGAACCTCCTACGAGCAGTACTTC.